Following are 21 T cell receptor beta chains from one sample sequenced in a study of blood T cell repertoires in COVID-19. TCRdb keeps only in-frame clones here, not all; method: immunoSEQ multiplex PCR. Seen here are about 230,000 clones, over 75% observed once, and the top ten hold 15%. Source material: PBMCs or T cells enriched from blood (not recorded which). The receptors derive from a man younger than 35 who had recovered from COVID-19.

The V gene is TRBV29-1, the J gene TRBJ1-1; TRBD1 matches at 7 bases. The CDR3 consists of 13 residues. Trimming took 0 bases from V and 8 from J; bases not matched to a gene: 6. CDR1 is SQVTM and CDR2 is ANQGSEA in the germline V gene. The CDR3 reads CSVEDHRTGEAFF. The CDR3 coding sequence is TGCAGCGTTGAAGATCACCGGACAGGAGAAGCTTTCTTT.

V is TRBV10-2 and J is TRBJ2-7; D is possibly TRBD1 (6 bases). Germline V gene sequence: CDR1 WSHSY, CDR2 SAAADI. Trimming shortened V by 3 bases and J by 5 bases, and 14 bases separated the two germline ends. The CDR3 runs 14 residues. The DNA for the CDR3 is TGCGCCAGCAGTGAACAGGGAGCCTTCGACGAGCAGTACTTC. This encodes CASSEQGAFDEQYF.

The chain combines TRBV18 with TRBJ1-5; no clear D gene. Trimming removed 3 bases at V and 4 bases at J, with 7 bases between. This CDR3 comprises 13 residues. Per the germline V gene, CDR1 is KGHSH and CDR2 is LQKENI. CDR3 in DNA: TGTGCCAGCTCACCCTTAGAAAATCAGCCCCAGCATTTT. This gives the protein CASSPLENQPQHF. Variable domain in full (rest from reference TRBV18 and TRBJ1-5): NAGVMQNPRHLVRRRGQEARLRCSPMKGHSHVYWYRQLPEEGLKFMVYLQKENIIDESGMPKERFSAEFPKEGPSILRIQQVVRGDSAAYFCASSPLENQPQHFGDGTRLSIL.

The V and J genes are TRBV19 and TRBJ2-7; 13 bases align to TRBD2. CDR1 LNHDA and CDR2 SQIVND come from the germline V gene (reference sequence). The CDR3 totals 16 residues. Trimming at V came to 3 bases and at J to 2 bases, leaving 4 bases not matched to a gene. The CDR3 DNA sequence: TGTGCCAGTAGTATTTATGGACTAGCGGGAGCCTACGAGCAGTACTTC. The encoded protein is CASSIYGLAGAYEQYF.

This chain links TRBV6-5 with TRBJ1-1, with a possible D match to TRBD1 (5 bases). The CDR3 is made up of 15 amino acids. Trimming cost V 8 bases and J 0 bases, with 16 bases left between them. Germline lookup yields CDR1 MNHEY and CDR2 SVGAGI. CDR3 DNA: TGTGCCAGCGAGGTCAGTAGGGGATTGAACACTGAAGCTTTCTTT. It is translated as CASEVSRGLNTEAFF.

This chain links TRBV27 with TRBJ2-1; 7 nucleotides match TRBD2. The ends lost 2 bases at V and 8 bases at J; junction bases unmatched: 6. The CDR3 spans 14 residues. The germline CDR1 and CDR2 sequences are MNHEY and SMNVEV (reference sequence). CDR3 DNA sequence: TGTGCCAGCAGTTTAGGGGAGGGCTTGGATGAGCAGTTCTTC. Its protein is CASSLGEGLDEQFF.

This clone was counted a few times. The gene calls are TRBV29-1 and TRBJ1-5; a weak D match, TRBD1 (5 bases). The CDR3 runs 14 residues. V was clipped by 6 bases and J by 1 base, with 13 bases between them. CDR1 and CDR2 from the germline V gene are SQVTM and ANQGSEA. This CDR3 reads CSVAVQGSNQPQHF. Written as DNA, the CDR3 is TGCAGCGTGGCGGTCCAGGGAAGCAATCAGCCCCAGCATTTT. Combining the CDR3 with reference TRBV29-1 and TRBJ1-5 gives the whole variable domain SAVISQKPSRDICQRGTSLTIQCQVDSQVTMMFWYRQQPGQSLTLIATANQGSEATYESGFVIDKFPISRPNLTFSTLTVSNMSPEDSSIYLCSVAVQGSNQPQHFGDGTRLSIL.

This clone occurred a few times. CDR3 protein: CASRKPSTDTQYF. The CDR3 nucleotides are TGTGCCAGCAGGAAGCCTAGCACAGATACGCAGTATTTT. The genes are TRBV6-5 and TRBJ2-3; no firm D call. The CDR3 runs 13 residues. Germline values: CDR1 MNHEY, CDR2 SVGAGI. V lost 6 bases and J 0 bases, leaving 7 bases between the germline ends.

The genes are TRBV25-1 and TRBJ1-3, with 7 bases lining up with TRBD1. Germline V gene data show CDR1 as MGHDK and CDR2 as SYGVNS. The CDR3 loop spans 15 amino acids. Germline trimming cut 6 bases from V and 0 bases from J; bases unmatched to any gene: 5. The CDR3 DNA sequence: TGTGCCAGCAGGACAGGGCCCAGCTCTGGAAACACCATATATTTT. Translation: CASRTGPSSGNTIYF.

This chain joins TRBV2 and TRBJ1-2; TRBD1 might be the D (6 bases). The V and J ends lost 5 bases and 2 bases respectively, with 12 bases between them. The CDR3 runs 14 residues. CDR1 and CDR2 (germline): SNHLY, FYNNEI. CDR3 sequence reads: CASSFTGTNYGYTF. The CDR3 DNA reads TGTGCCAGCAGTTTCACAGGGACCAACTATGGCTACACCTTC.

This clone showed up just once. The chain recombines TRBV5-4 with TRBJ2-1; 9 positions match TRBD1. This CDR3 spans 17 amino acids. Germline values: CDR1 SGHNT, CDR2 YYREEE (reference sequence). The V segment lost 4 bases and the J segment 6 bases; nucleotides outside the gene matches: 14. DNA for the CDR3: TGTGCCAGCAGCCCCTACATAGGCGGACAGGGGAGCAATGAGCAGTTCTTC. This translates into CASSPYIGGQGSNEQFF.

This clone has just one count. The chain is built from TRBV28 and TRBJ1-2; D not certain. CDR3 length: 13 residues. The V end lost 7 bases, the J end lost 4 bases, and 13 bases lay between the germline ends. Germline values: CDR1 MDHEN, CDR2 SYDVKM. The CDR3 sequence: CASTASGFYGYTF. The CDR3 DNA sequence: TGTGCCAGCACCGCTTCGGGTTTCTATGGCTACACCTTC.

On this clone: A junction boundary mismatches the germline segment, possibly from a read error. The V call is TRBV12-3 or TRBV12-4, the J call TRBJ1-2; 8 nucleotides match TRBD1. CDR3 length: 12 amino acids. CDR3 nucleotide sequence: TGTGCCAGCAGCCGGCCCGACAGGGGCAAAGGTTTC. This sequence encodes CASSRPDRGKGF.

The chain couples TRBV19 to TRBJ2-5, with a tentative D call TRBD1 (6 bases). Trimming shortened V by 4 bases and J by 2 bases, and 8 bases separated the two germline ends. This CDR3 has 13 amino acids. Germline CDR1 LNHDA, CDR2 SQIVND (reference sequence). The CDR3: CASSRTVQETQYF. DNA for the CDR3: TGTGCCAGTAGTAGGACAGTACAAGAGACCCAGTACTTC. Full variable domain (missing parts from reference TRBV19 and TRBJ2-5): DGGITQSPKYLFRKEGQNVTLSCEQNLNHDAMYWYRQDPGQGLRLIYYSQIVNDFQKGDIAEGYSVSREKKESFPLTVTSAQKNPTAFYLCASSRTVQETQYFGPGTRLLVL.

The J gene is TRBJ2-5, the V gene TRBV12-3 or TRBV12-4; possible D gene TRBD1, 5 bases. CDR3 length: 12 amino acids. V was cut by 6 bases and J by 7 bases, with 12 bases left in between. CDR3 sequence reads: CASRQTDRTQYF. The CDR3 DNA reads TGTGCCAGCAGACAGACAGATAGGACCCAGTACTTC.

V usage is TRBV11-2 and J usage is TRBJ2-2; 8 positions match TRBD1. V dropped 1 base and J dropped 5; count of bases not matched to a gene: 6. The CDR3 has 16 amino acids. The germline V gene encodes CDR1 SGHAT and CDR2 FQNNGV. CDR3 amino acids: CASSLVGTGVTGELFF. CDR3 nucleotides: TGTGCCAGCAGCTTAGTCGGGACAGGAGTAACCGGGGAGCTGTTTTTT.

The gene calls are TRBV27 and TRBJ2-7; 9 bases are shared with TRBD1. This CDR3 comprises 14 residues. J gave up 4 bases and V 5 bases, and 6 bases lay outside the gene matches. Germline V gene lookup returns CDR1 MNHEY and CDR2 SMNVEV (reference sequence). DNA of the CDR3: TGTGCCAGCAGTACACAGGGGGCGAATTACGAGCAGTACTTC. The encoded protein is CASSTQGANYEQYF.

V is TRBV10-3 and J is TRBJ2-1, with D possibly matching TRBD1 (5 bases). CDR1 and CDR2 from the germline V gene are ENHRY and SYGVKD. The CDR3 has 12 amino acids. The V gene lost 4 bases and the J gene lost 8 bases, with 9 bases spanning the gap. The CDR3 sequence: CAISVGADEQFF. CDR3 DNA sequence: TGTGCCATCAGTGTAGGGGCGGATGAGCAGTTCTTC.

This clone was observed a single time. The chain links TRBV11-2 to TRBJ1-4, with unresolved D. The length of the CDR3 is 16 residues. Trimming removed 5 bases from V and 4 bases from J, with 17 bases in between. From germline, CDR1 is SGHAT and CDR2 FQNNGV. The CDR3, as DNA: TGTGCCAGCAGCACACCTTCCGAGGCGGTTAATGAAAAACTGTTTTTT. Translation: CASSTPSEAVNEKLFF. The variable domain in full, with the rest retrieved from reference TRBV11-2 and TRBJ1-4, is EAGVAQSPRYKIIEKRQSVAFWCNPISGHATLYWYQQILGQGPKLLIQFQNNGVVDDSQLPKDRFSAERLKGVDSTLKIQPAKLEDSAVYLCASSTPSEAVNEKLFFGSGTQLSVL.

The chain has TRBV28 and TRBJ1-2, with D uncertain. The germline CDR1 and CDR2 sequences are MDHEN and SYDVKM. V dropped 1 base and J dropped 6 bases, with 21 bases sitting between them. The CDR3 is 17 amino acids. The CDR3 sequence: CASSLLEGGGPMNGYTF. In DNA, the CDR3 is TGTGCCAGCAGTTTATTAGAAGGTGGAGGACCTATGAATGGCTACACCTTC.

V and J are TRBV11-2 and TRBJ2-7, with a possible D match to TRBD1 (6 bases). Germline assignment: CDR1 SGHAT and CDR2 FQNNGV. Between the trimmed V and J ends, which lost 1 base and 4 bases, there was a span of 11 bases. CDR3 length equals 14 residues. CDR3: CASSLVDSNYEQYF. The CDR3 DNA is TGTGCCAGCAGCTTAGTGGACAGCAATTACGAGCAGTACTTC. Combining the CDR3 with reference TRBV11-2 and TRBJ2-7 gives the whole variable domain EAGVAQSPRYKIIEKRQSVAFWCNPISGHATLYWYQQILGQGPKLLIQFQNNGVVDDSQLPKDRFSAERLKGVDSTLKIQPAKLEDSAVYLCASSLVDSNYEQYFGPGTRLTVT.